The 31 T cell receptor beta chains below were found in one sample sequenced in a study of Graves' ophthalmopathy and Graves' hyperthyroidism. Amplification of the TCR beta CDR3 regions used RNA transcripts (as template). The first round was an RT-PCR with HTBI primers, and the second round was a multiplex PCR. One entry per CDR3 protein results from TCRdb running MiXCR on the multiplex PCR reads. The profile shows roughly 700,000 distinct CDR3 sequences, 40% of them singletons. Sequencing was done on a sample of peripheral blood. The source of these receptors is an adult man with Graves' ophthalmopathy.

Remarks on this clonotype: A much larger clone sits a single nucleotide away, making a read error possible. This chain connects TRBV19 to TRBJ1-5, with D perhaps matching TRBD1 (5 bases). Germline assignment: CDR1 LNHDA and CDR2 SQIVND (reference sequence). The CDR3 has 15 amino acids. V was cut by 6 bases and J by 5 bases, with 17 bases left in between. This chain's CDR3 is CASRSFGGRDQPQHF. CDR3 nucleotide sequence: TGTGCCAGTAGGTCTTTCGGGGGACGGGATCAGCCCCAGCATTTT. The whole variable domain, remainder taken from reference TRBV19 and TRBJ1-5, is DGGITQSPKYLFRKEGQNVTLSCEQNLNHDAMYWYRQDPGQGLRLIYYSQIVNDFQKGDIAEGYSVSREKKESFPLTVTSAQKNPTAFYLCASRSFGGRDQPQHFGDGTRLSIL.

This chain uses TRBV20-1 with TRBJ2-7; 8 nucleotides agree with TRBD1. CDR1 is DFQATT, CDR2 SNEGSKA, per germline (reference sequence). J gave up 5 bases and V 3 bases, and 12 bases lay outside the gene matches. CDR3 size: 15 residues. The CDR3 DNA follows: TGCAGTGCTAGTTGGTCAGGGGGCTTTTACCACGAGCAGTACTTC. Translated: CSASWSGGFYHEQYF.

DNA for the CDR3: TGTGCCAGCAGCTCGGAGACAGGGGCAACCTACGAGCAGTACTTC. Its translation: CASSSETGATYEQYF. This sequence joins TRBV7-9 and TRBJ2-7, with 8 bases lining up with TRBD1. The junction had 7 bases not matched to a gene; V was cut back by 4 bases and J by 2 bases. Per germline, CDR1 SEHNR and CDR2 FQNEAQ (reference sequence). There are 15 residues in the CDR3. Full variable domain (remainder filled in from reference TRBV7-9 and TRBJ2-7): DTGVSQNPRHKITKRGQNVTFRCDPISEHNRLYWYRQTLGQGPEFLTYFQNEAQLEKSRLLSDRFSAERPKGSFSTLEIQRTEQGDSAMYLCASSSETGATYEQYFGPGTRLTVT.

The rearrangement joins TRBV15 to TRBJ1-2, with TRBD1 matching 7 bases. Germline V gene sequence: CDR1 LNHNV, CDR2 YYDKDF (reference sequence). This CDR3 spans 11 amino acids. Unmatched junction bases numbered 4, after V lost 10 bases and J lost 5 bases. The CDR3 nucleotides are TGTGCCATGGGGACAGATTATGGCTACACCTTC. It codes for CAMGTDYGYTF.

The chain has TRBV20-1 and TRBJ2-5, with 7 bases lining up with TRBD2. CDR1 and CDR2 (germline): DFQATT, SNEGSKA (reference sequence). V shed 4 bases and J 6 bases; nucleotides not matched to a gene: 11. This CDR3 is built from 14 residues. The CDR3 sequence is CSAIVRGGTQTQYF. CDR3 bases: TGCAGTGCTATCGTCCGCGGGGGTACCCAGACCCAGTACTTC.

This clonotype turned up a few times. Compared with germline, one end of the junction differs, possibly owing to a read error. This rearrangement joins TRBV10-3 to TRBJ1-1, with a possible D match to TRBD1 (5 bases). Per the germline V gene, CDR1 is ENHRY and CDR2 is SYGVKD. The CDR3 consists of 15 residues. The CDR3 region has the DNA TGTGCCAGCAGTCGAACTAACAGGTGGAACACTGAAGCTTTCTTT. Encoded protein: CASSRTNRWNTEAFF.

This clonotype was observed a handful of times. The chain uses TRBV5-1 and TRBJ1-2; D perhaps matches TRBD1 (6 bases). The ends were cut back, 2 bases at V and 4 bases at J, with 15 bases in the middle. The CDR3 totals 15 residues. CDR1 and CDR2 (germline): SGHRS, YFSETQ. The CDR3 loop is CASSLSGGTTYGYTF. CDR3 coding DNA: TGCGCCAGCAGCTTATCCGGTGGGACAACCTATGGCTACACCTTC.

This clonotype was seen repeatedly, ten times or more. J is TRBJ2-5 and V is TRBV20-1, with 9 bases identical to TRBD1. CDR3 size: 14 residues. The ends lost 2 bases at V and 2 bases at J; junction bases unmatched: 3. Germline CDR1 and CDR2: DFQATT and SNEGSKA (reference sequence). CDR3 protein: CSARRDREQETQYF. CDR3 sequence (DNA): TGCAGTGCTAGACGGGACAGGGAACAAGAGACCCAGTACTTC.

The chain employs TRBV9 and TRBJ2-7; D perhaps matches TRBD2 (6 bases). The CDR3 is made up of 13 amino acids. Trimming took off 4 bases at V and 7 bases at J, with 15 bases between the two ends. CDR1 SGDLS and CDR2 YYNGEE come from the germline V gene. The CDR3 is CASSTSLFGEQYF. The CDR3 nucleotides are TGTGCCAGCAGCACTAGCCTTTTTGGTGAGCAGTACTTC. Complete variable domain (other parts from reference TRBV9 and TRBJ2-7): DSGVTQTPKHLITATGQRVTLRCSPRSGDLSVYWYQQSLDQGLQFLIQYYNGEERAKGNILERFSAQQFPDLHSELNLSSLELGDSALYFCASSTSLFGEQYFGPGTRLTVT.

The V call is TRBV11-1, the J call TRBJ2-7, with D possibly being TRBD1 (7 bases). Germline V lookup: CDR1 SGHAT, CDR2 FQDESV (reference sequence). This CDR3 spans 15 amino acids. The germline V and J ends were trimmed by 5 bases and 3 bases, with 17 bases remaining between them. CDR3 coding DNA: TGTGCCAGCAGCCAAGAAGTTCAGGGGGGCTACGAGCAGTACTTC. Protein sequence: CASSQEVQGGYEQYF.

This clonotype appeared many times. This chain links TRBV15 with TRBJ1-5, with TRBD1 identical over 8 bases. The V gene end was trimmed by 5 bases and the J gene end by 6 bases; junction bases not matched to a gene: 3. The CDR3 covers 13 residues. Germline V gene sequence: CDR1 LNHNV, CDR2 YYDKDF (reference sequence). For the CDR3, the DNA is TGTGCCACCAGCCCAGGGGGCGGTCAGCCCCAGCATTTT. This codes for CATSPGGGQPQHF.

The V call is TRBV20-1, the J call TRBJ1-4; 7 bases map to TRBD1. The CDR3 is 13 amino acids. V gave up 5 bases and J gave up 8 bases; unmatched junction bases: 8. Germline V gene lookup returns CDR1 DFQATT and CDR2 SNEGSKA (reference sequence). CDR3 sequence: CSAPGTASEKLFF. The DNA of the CDR3 is TGCAGTGCTCCCGGGACAGCCTCCGAAAAACTGTTTTTT.

In this sample, this clonotype turned up many times. The chain employs TRBV10-3 and TRBJ1-3; no clear D. V was shortened by 4 bases and J by 4 bases, with 11 bases between the two germline ends. Germline values: CDR1 ENHRY, CDR2 SYGVKD. The CDR3 length is 14 residues. The DNA for the CDR3 is TGTGCCATCAGTGGGTTCAGGCCGGGAAACACCATATATTTT. Protein product: CAISGFRPGNTIYF.

In regard to this clonotype: At one end the junction does not follow the germline gene, possibly because of a read error. V usage is TRBV2 and J usage is TRBJ1-6; 8 positions match TRBD1. The V gene's germline CDR1 is SNHLY and CDR2 FYNNEI. The CDR3 covers 13 residues. CDR3: CASKTGVGSPPHF. Here the CDR3 DNA reads TGTGCCAGCAAGACAGGGGTAGGATCACCCCCCCACTTT.

The V and J genes are TRBV2 and TRBJ1-6; TRBD1 aligns across 9 bases. Germline trimming cut 6 bases from V and 5 bases from J; bases unmatched to any gene: 2. The CDR3 runs to 14 residues. Looked up from germline, CDR1 is SNHLY and CDR2 is FYNNEI. The CDR3 DNA reads as TGTGCCAGCAGGGACAGGGGAAATAATTCACCCCTCCACTTT. Translating gives CASRDRGNNSPLHF.

The gene calls are TRBV11-2 and TRBJ2-5; D is uncertain. Trimming stripped 2 bases from V and 5 bases from J, with 18 bases between. The CDR3 is 16 amino acids. Germline-derived CDR1 and CDR2 are SGHAT and FQNNGV. In DNA, the CDR3 is TGTGCCAGCAGCTTAAACCCGGGCCCGGTTAGGGAGACCCAGTACTTC. It specifies CASSLNPGPVRETQYF.

This clonotype was observed a few times. The chain carries TRBV5-4 and TRBJ1-1, with a tentative D call TRBD1 (5 bases). The CDR3 spans 14 residues. CDR1 is SGHNT, CDR2 YYREEE, per germline (reference sequence). Trimming removed 2 bases from V and 4 bases from J, with 12 bases in between. CDR3 in amino acids: CASSFGGDGTEAFF. CDR3 in DNA: TGTGCCAGCAGCTTCGGGGGGGACGGCACTGAAGCTTTCTTT.

This clonotype was detected only a few times. The chain uses TRBV15 and TRBJ2-5; D gene ambiguous. Germline CDR1 reads LNHNV; CDR2 reads YYDKDF (reference sequence). V was clipped by 3 bases and J by 1 base, with 21 bases between them. The CDR3 totals 18 residues. DNA for the CDR3: TGTGCCACCAGCAGGGGGTTTGTCGAGCTCCACTTCCAAGAGACCCAGTACTTC. Amino acid sequence: CATSRGFVELHFQETQYF.

This clonotype was observed many times. A junction end diverges from the germline sequence, so it may reflect a read error. The V gene is TRBV12-3 or TRBV12-4, the J gene TRBJ2-7; D is unresolved. This CDR3 has 11 amino acids. The CDR3 reads CASSLVAEQYF. CDR3 sequence (DNA): TGTGCCAGCAGCTTAGTGGCAGAGCAGTACTTC.

The CDR3 DNA reads TGTGCCAGCAGTTACTCCGGAGGCACAGGAGCTTACAGCTCTGGGGCCAACGTCCTGACTTTC. Protein sequence: CASSYSGGTGAYSSGANVLTF. V usage is TRBV25-1 and J usage is TRBJ2-6; D assignment may be TRBD1 or TRBD2 (5 bases each). V lost 5 bases and J lost 0, with 26 bases in between. Germline V CDR1 and CDR2: MGHDK, SYGVNS. CDR3 size: 21 residues.

This clonotype came up a few times. This chain joins TRBV19 and TRBJ1-1, with D possibly matching TRBD1 (5 bases). Looked up from germline, CDR1 is LNHDA and CDR2 is SQIVND (reference sequence). The CDR3 spans 16 residues. Trimming removed 6 bases from V and 4 bases from J, with 21 bases in between. CDR3 residues: CASRPSRGRRGTEAFF. The CDR3 DNA reads TGTGCCAGTAGGCCGTCCCGGGGCAGGCGTGGCACTGAAGCTTTCTTT.

This clonotype appeared many times. The chain combines TRBV20-1 with TRBJ2-5, with D unresolved. Trimming stripped 3 bases from V and 2 bases from J, with 13 bases between. The CDR3 is made up of 14 amino acids. The germline gives CDR1 DFQATT, CDR2 SNEGSKA (reference sequence). CDR3 residues: CSASGLGIQETQYF. DNA of the CDR3: TGCAGTGCTAGCGGCCTCGGCATACAAGAGACCCAGTACTTC.

V and J are TRBV5-6 and TRBJ2-5; TRBD1 matches 7 bases. The V gene end was trimmed by 4 bases and the J gene end by 2 bases; junction bases not matched to a gene: 8. This CDR3 has 15 residues. CDR1 SGHDT and CDR2 YYEEEE come from the germline V gene. The CDR3 DNA reads as TGTGCCAGCAGCCCACTGGGGACAGCGCAAGAGACCCAGTACTTC. This encodes CASSPLGTAQETQYF.

This clonotype was seen at least ten times. V usage is TRBV2 and J usage is TRBJ2-5; D ambiguous. The CDR3 runs 13 residues. Germline CDR1 and CDR2: SNHLY and FYNNEI. V lost 8 bases to trimming and J lost 1 base, with 11 bases between them. This CDR3 is CASGQDTQETQYF. In nucleotides, the CDR3 is TGTGCCAGCGGCCAAGATACCCAAGAGACCCAGTACTTC.

The J gene is TRBJ2-7, the V gene TRBV9; 9 bases match TRBD1. The V segment lost 4 bases and the J segment 6 bases; nucleotides outside the gene matches: 5. The CDR3 sequence is 13 residues long. Germline CDR1 reads SGDLS; CDR2 reads YYNGEE. The CDR3 loop reads CASSQMTGGEQYF. CDR3 nucleotides: TGTGCCAGCAGCCAAATGACAGGGGGCGAGCAGTACTTC.

In regard to this clonotype: A read error may produce the germline difference seen at one junction end. The rearrangement uses TRBV25-1 and TRBJ2-2; 9 positions match TRBD2. Germline values: CDR1 MGHDK, CDR2 SYGVNS. The CDR3 is 16 residues long. CDR3 bases: TGTGCCGGCAGGGTCGATAGCGGGAGAGGAACCGGGGAGCTGTTTTTT. This codes for CAGRVDSGRGTGELFF.

V gene TRBV11-1 combines with J gene TRBJ2-7; 7 bases are a match to TRBD2. CDR1 and CDR2 from the germline V gene are SGHAT and FQDESV (reference sequence). The CDR3 has 14 residues. Trimming at V came to 5 bases and at J to 3 bases, leaving 7 bases not matched to a gene. The CDR3, as DNA: TGTGCCAGCAGCCGCCGCGGGAGAAGCTACGAGCAGTACTTC. Its protein product is CASSRRGRSYEQYF.

Comments on this clonotype: Since a much larger clone is just one base distant, this may be a read error. The CDR3 is CASSVDVGSTIYF. The CDR3, as DNA: TGTGCCAGCAGTGTTGATGTGGGAAGCACCATATATTTT. V usage is TRBV2 and J usage is TRBJ1-3; D is unclear. This CDR3 region has 13 residues. Germline V lookup: CDR1 SNHLY, CDR2 FYNNEI.

This clonotype was picked up a small number of times. V gene TRBV25-1 combines with J gene TRBJ1-1; D ambiguous. The germline V gene has CDR1 MGHDK and CDR2 SYGVNS. The V gene lost 11 bases and the J gene lost 2 bases, with 15 bases spanning the gap. The CDR3 spans 13 residues. The DNA of the CDR3 is TGTGCCTGGAGTGTACATGATAACACTGAAGCTTTCTTT. Its protein product is CAWSVHDNTEAFF.

This clonotype has only a few counts. The chain recombines TRBV7-9 with TRBJ2-6, with D possibly called TRBD1 or TRBD2 (5 bases each). CDR1 SEHNR and CDR2 FQNEAQ come from the germline V gene (reference sequence). The CDR3 is 18 residues long. V dropped 5 bases and J dropped 2 bases, with 19 bases sitting between them. The CDR3 region is CASSTMGERGTGANVLTF. Here the CDR3 DNA reads TGTGCCAGCAGCACAATGGGGGAAAGGGGTACTGGGGCCAACGTCCTGACTTTC. The whole variable domain, filled in from reference TRBV7-9 and TRBJ2-6, reads DTGVSQNPRHKITKRGQNVTFRCDPISEHNRLYWYRQTLGQGPEFLTYFQNEAQLEKSRLLSDRFSAERPKGSFSTLEIQRTEQGDSAMYLCASSTMGERGTGANVLTFGAGSRLTVL.

Regarding this clonotype: This may be a read error: a much more frequent sequence differs by one nucleotide. This rearrangement joins TRBV2 to TRBJ2-5; D gene uncertain. CDR3 length equals 14 residues. Germline CDR1 and CDR2: SNHLY and FYNNEI. The V gene lost 7 bases and the J gene lost 3 bases, with 15 bases spanning the gap. The CDR3 coding sequence is TGTGCCAGCAATGATACCGGAACAAAAGAGACCCAGTACTTC. Translation gives CASNDTGTKETQYF.